This T cell receptor beta chain was sequenced for a study of shared clonotypes between healthy human individuals (dated by TCRdb to 2020 to 2022). For the wider study: The cohort comprised a couple of women and three men aged 18 to 49 years. To estimate repertoire size and how much clonotypes are shared between individuals, the study performed deep sequencing of blood TCR repertoires from 4 to 6 healthy adults. Each donor's leukapheresis produced roughly between about 0.8 and 8.9 billion PBMCs. For each donor, CD4 naive and CD4 memory were each run on three plates, CD8 naive on two plates, and CD8 memory on one plate. Different laboratories and diverse techniques were used to prepare libraries and sequence TCR repertoires, to increase sequencing depth and limit assay-specific biases.

V loses 5 bases at its end and J loses 5 bases; junction bases beyond the gene matches: 14. The CDR3 holds 16 amino acids from the cysteine to the phenylalanine. The CDR3 DNA has 48 bases and is translated from base 1. From a lookup of the germline V gene (reference sequence), CDR1 and CDR2 are MNHNY and SVGAGI. The donors were healthy, HIV-negative adults who had no recently reported acute infections or vaccinations. Every donor was a Caucasian adult residing in Nashville, Tennessee, USA. CD4+ T cells were enriched through magnetic negative selection, after which naive cells were positively selected on CD45RA and the remaining negative fraction served as the memory subset. Blood was obtained by leukapheresis, after which PBMCs were separated by Ficoll-Histopaque density gradient centrifugation and cryopreserved in liquid nitrogen vapor phase. Analytical flow cytometry was used to check the purity and quantity of every magnetically sorted T cell population. Genomic DNA was isolated from each sorted fraction and quantified by UV absorbance on a Nanodrop 2000c.

TCR CDR3 regions were amplified from genomic DNA by multiplex PCR using the deep immunoSEQ assay. For each cell subset, the extracted genomic DNA was distributed evenly across all wells of several immunoSEQ 96-well plates, and each plate served as one replicate. For sorted subsets, approximately 0.2 ug of genomic DNA, equivalent to 25,000 to 35,000 T cell genomes, went into each replicate PCR. Purified libraries were quantified with a Qubit 3.0 fluorometer, sized on a Bioanalyzer 2100, and re-quantified with the KAPA Library Quantification kit. A separate single-read 150-cycle Illumina NextSeq 550 flow cell was used to sequence each immunoSEQ 96-well plate. As for the original processing: Because the immunoSEQ output held only junctional sequences and lacked quality scores, the filtering could not match the filtering applied to full-length reads. To assign V/J genes and CDR3, sequences were annotated using PyIR, a Python wrapper for IgBLAST v1.9, with IMGT germline references. Reads were removed for weak V/J assignments (E-value above 1e-6), missing CDR3, stop codons, out-of-frame junctions, or ambiguous translated residues. V3J clonotypes were defined as sequences sharing the same inferred V gene, J gene, and CDR3 amino acid sequence. The percentage overlap between two repertoires was calculated by dividing the number of shared unique clonotypes by the size of the smaller repertoire. Richness of each repertoire was evaluated using RTK rarefaction, the Chao1 estimator, and Recon v2.1 estimates of unobserved clonotypes. Generation probabilities were computed with OLGA for all TCRbeta clonotypes obtained by the gDNA method from several donors. As stored in TCRdb, this immuneACCESS dataset retains in-frame rearrangements with V and J assigned. A fraction of the clones does not appear; measured against another copy, unresolved V genes explain less than half of the discrepancy, and the remainder lacks a known reason. V and J calls and clone size are given by that table; D and trimming were obtained from the DNA. This sample has some 2 million clones in its table, and 85% to 95% of those were observed once. The ten largest clonotypes hold 0.1% to 0.15% of the sample.

As for this clone: Its antigen has not been determined. No clone much larger than this one lies a single base away; base qualities are absent.

Findings and caveats that apply to the study as a whole: Rarefaction of sorted-subset datasets indicated incomplete sequencing despite the large sequencing depth. The genetic and exposure-history diversity represented was limited by the small number of donors. When several donors were compared, the shared fraction of clonotypes was about 5% for naive CD4, around 3.5% for naive CD8, about 2.5% for memory CD4, and 0.4% for memory CD8. Clonotypes shared by all four sorted-subset donors showed higher generation probabilities than non-shared clonotypes. Pairwise subsampling led to the expectation that sequencing depth would affect the degree of clonotype sharing among donors. Sampling was restricted to blood, and TCR repertoires in tissue are likely to differ from TCR repertoires in blood. Estimated clonotype richness was generally larger for naive than for memory subsets.

Sample: naive CD4+ T cells sorted from blood. This specimen's cell subset or site label, per the study, means: CD45RA+ positively selected. The receptor was derived from a man aged 18 to 30 in good health. The rearranged segments are TRBV6-6 and TRBJ2-5; 7 middle bases align to TRBD1. The nucleotides are TGTGCCAGCAGTCAACCATCCGACAGGGTTCGGGAGACCCAGTACTTC. The encoded protein is CASSQPSDRVRETQYF.